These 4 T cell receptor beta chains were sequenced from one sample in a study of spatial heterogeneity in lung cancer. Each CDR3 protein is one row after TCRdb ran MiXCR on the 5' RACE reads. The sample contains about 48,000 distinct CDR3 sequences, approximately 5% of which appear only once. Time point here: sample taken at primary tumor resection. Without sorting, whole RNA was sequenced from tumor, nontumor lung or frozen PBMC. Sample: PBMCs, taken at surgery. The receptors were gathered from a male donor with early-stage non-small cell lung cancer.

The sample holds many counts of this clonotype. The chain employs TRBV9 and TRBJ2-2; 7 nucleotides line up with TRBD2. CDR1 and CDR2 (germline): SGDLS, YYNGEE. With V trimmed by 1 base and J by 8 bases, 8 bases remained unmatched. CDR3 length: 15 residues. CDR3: CASSVMTSRAGELFF. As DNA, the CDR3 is TGTGCCAGCAGCGTAATGACTAGCCGGGCGGGGGAGCTGTTTTTT.

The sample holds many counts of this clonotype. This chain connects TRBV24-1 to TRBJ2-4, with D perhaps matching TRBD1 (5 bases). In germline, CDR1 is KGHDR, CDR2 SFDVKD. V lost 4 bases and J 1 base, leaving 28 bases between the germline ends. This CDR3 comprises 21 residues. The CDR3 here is CATSDLPRAGNGVRAKNIQYF. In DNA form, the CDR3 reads TGTGCCACCAGTGACTTACCTAGAGCAGGGAATGGAGTCAGGGCCAAAAACATTCAGTACTTC.

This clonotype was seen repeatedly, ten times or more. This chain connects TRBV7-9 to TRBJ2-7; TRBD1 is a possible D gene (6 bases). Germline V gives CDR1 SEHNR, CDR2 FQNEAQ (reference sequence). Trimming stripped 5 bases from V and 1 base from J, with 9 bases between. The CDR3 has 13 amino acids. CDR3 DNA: TGTGCCAGCAGCAGGGACAAGTCCTACGAGCAGTACTTC. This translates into CASSRDKSYEQYF.

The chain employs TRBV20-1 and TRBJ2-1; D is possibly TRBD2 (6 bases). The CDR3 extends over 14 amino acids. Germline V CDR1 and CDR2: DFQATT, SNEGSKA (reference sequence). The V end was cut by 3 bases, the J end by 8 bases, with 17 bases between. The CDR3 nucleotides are TGCAGTGCTAGTACTCTAGCCGGGAGACATGAGCAGTTCTTC. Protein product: CSASTLAGRHEQFF.